This T cell receptor beta chain was identified in a study of T cell changes during pregnancy in multiple sclerosis. Using immunoSEQ multiplex PCR, the repertoire was profiled, and TCRdb retains in-frame clones only, with some absent. The top ten clones hold over 0.95% of a sample with about 83,000 clones, more than 90% of them seen once. V dropped 6 bases and J dropped 5; count of bases not matched to a gene: 11. The V gene's germline CDR1 is MNHEY and CDR2 SMNVEV (reference sequence). The CDR3 totals 15 residues. Specimen: peripheral blood, collected in the second trimester of pregnancy. The J gene is TRBJ1-2, the V gene TRBV27; 8 bases are shared with TRBD1. This TCR derives from a female donor with multiple sclerosis, enrolled in a pregnancy study. The CDR3 DNA reads TGTGCCAGCAGCCGGACAGGGCAAGTTGGGTATGGCTACACCTTC. Its protein is CASSRTGQVGYGYTF.